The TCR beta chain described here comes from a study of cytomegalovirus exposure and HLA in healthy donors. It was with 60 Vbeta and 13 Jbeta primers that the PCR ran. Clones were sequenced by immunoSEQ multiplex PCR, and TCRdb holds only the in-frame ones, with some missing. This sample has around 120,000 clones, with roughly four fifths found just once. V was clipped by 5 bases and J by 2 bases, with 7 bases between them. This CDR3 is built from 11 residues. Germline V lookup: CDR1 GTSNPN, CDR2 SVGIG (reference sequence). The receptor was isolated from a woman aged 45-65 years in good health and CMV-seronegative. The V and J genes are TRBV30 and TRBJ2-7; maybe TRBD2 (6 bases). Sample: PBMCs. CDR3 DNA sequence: TGTGCCTGGGGGGGGACCTACGAGCAGTACTTC. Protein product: CAWGGTYEQYF.